Listed below are T cell receptor beta chains from one sample, sequenced in a study of T cells in Graves' hyperthyroidism and ophthalmopathy. TCRdb redid the calling of the multiplex PCR reads with MiXCR, one entry per CDR3 protein. The sample includes 400,000 to 500,000 distinct CDR3 sequences, approximately 15% of them seen just once. Sequenced input: blood. The receptors originated from a man younger than 35 with Graves' ophthalmopathy. CDR3s include the opening cysteine and the closing phenylalanine or tryptophan. Each record gives: V gene, J gene, D gene, clone size, CDR3 DNA, CDR3 protein. A D gene is named only where the DNA matches it firmly. Clone size is shown for a subset of rows, as once, few, many or a class of expanded clone.

V gene: TRBV25-1
J gene: TRBJ2-7
D gene: .
clone size: .
CDR3 DNA: TGTGCCGTAAGCCTGACAGGGACTCCCTACGAGCAGTACTTC
CDR3 protein: CAVSLTGTPYEQYF

V gene: TRBV20-1
J gene: TRBJ2-3
D gene: TRBD1
clone size: many
CDR3 DNA: TGCAGTGCTAGAGATCTACAGGGGTTTAGCACAGATACGCAGTATTTT
CDR3 protein: CSARDLQGFSTDTQYF

V gene: TRBV3-1
J gene: TRBJ2-5
D gene: .
clone size: many
CDR3 DNA: TGTGCCAGCAGCCAAGATTCCCGAGGCTTTGAGACCCAGTACTTC
CDR3 protein: CASSQDSRGFETQYF

V gene: TRBV6-1
J gene: TRBJ2-5
D gene: TRBD2
clone size: many
CDR3 DNA: TGTGCCAGCAGGACTAGCGGAGAACTCCAGTACTTC
CDR3 protein: CASRTSGELQYF

V gene: TRBV11-2
J gene: TRBJ2-1
D gene: TRBD2
clone size: many
CDR3 DNA: TGTGCCAGCAGCCCGAGGACTAGCAATGAGCAGTTCTTC
CDR3 protein: CASSPRTSNEQFF

V gene: TRBV12-3/TRBV12-4
J gene: TRBJ2-7
D gene: .
clone size: .
CDR3 DNA: TGTGCCAGCAGTTCTCGACAGGTGCAATACGAGCAGTACTTC
CDR3 protein: CASSSRQVQYEQYF

V gene: TRBV2
J gene: TRBJ2-3
D gene: .
clone size: many
CDR3 DNA: TGTGCCAGCTCAGTACAGGGCCAACACACAGATACGCAGTATTTT
CDR3 protein: CASSVQGQHTDTQYF

V gene: TRBV19
J gene: TRBJ2-6
D gene: .
clone size: .
CDR3 DNA: TGTGCCAGTAGTCCGCGACCGATCTCTGGGGCCAACGTCCTGACTTTC
CDR3 protein: CASSPRPISGANVLTF

V gene: TRBV5-1
J gene: TRBJ1-6
D gene: .
clone size: many
CDR3 DNA: TGCGCCAGCAGCGGGACAACGACCGAAGATTCACCCCTCCACTTT
CDR3 protein: CASSGTTTEDSPLHF

V gene: TRBV29-1
J gene: TRBJ2-7
D gene: .
clone size: many
CDR3 DNA: TGCAGCGTTGTTGGCGGAAACTACGAGCAGTACTTC
CDR3 protein: CSVVGGNYEQYF

V gene: TRBV5-1
J gene: TRBJ2-7
D gene: TRBD2
clone size: .
CDR3 DNA: TGCGCCAGCAGCTTGGGACTAGCGGGAGTGACCTACGAGCAGTACTTC
CDR3 protein: CASSLGLAGVTYEQYF

V gene: TRBV18
J gene: TRBJ2-3
D gene: .
clone size: many
CDR3 DNA: TGTGCCAGCCTGACCAGCGGGCCAGATACGCAGTATTTT
CDR3 protein: CASLTSGPDTQYF

V gene: TRBV7-6
J gene: TRBJ1-2
D gene: .
clone size: many
CDR3 DNA: TGTGCCAGCAGCTTAAGGCTCGGGCAGGATGGCCATGGCTACACCTTC
CDR3 protein: CASSLRLGQDGHGYTF

V gene: TRBV6-1
J gene: TRBJ2-5
D gene: .
clone size: .
CDR3 DNA: TGTGCCAGCAGGCGGGACACACCCCAAGAGACCCAGTACTTC
CDR3 protein: CASRRDTPQETQYF

V gene: TRBV19
J gene: TRBJ2-1
D gene: .
clone size: .
CDR3 DNA: TGTGCCAGTAGTATAGAGGGTTCTTACAATGAGCAGTTCTTC
CDR3 protein: CASSIEGSYNEQFF

V gene: TRBV28
J gene: TRBJ2-7
D gene: TRBD1
clone size: .
CDR3 DNA: TGTGCCAGCAGTTTTGACAGGGGACGAAGAGAGCAGTACTTC
CDR3 protein: CASSFDRGRREQYF

V gene: TRBV11-3
J gene: TRBJ1-3
D gene: .
clone size: few
CDR3 DNA: TGTGCCAGCAGCTTACTCAACCCGGGACGTCAGATCTATGGAAACACCATATATTTT
CDR3 protein: CASSLLNPGRQIYGNTIYF

V gene: TRBV11-3
J gene: TRBJ2-1
D gene: .
clone size: many
CDR3 DNA: TGTGCCAGCAGCTTAGCGGGCTGGCCCCCTTACAATGAGCAGTTCTTC
CDR3 protein: CASSLAGWPPYNEQFF

V gene: TRBV6-1
J gene: TRBJ1-1
D gene: .
clone size: many
CDR3 DNA: TGTGCCAGCACCAAACCAGGAGATATGAACACTGAAGCTTTCTTT
CDR3 protein: CASTKPGDMNTEAFF

V gene: TRBV20-1
J gene: TRBJ2-5
D gene: .
clone size: many
CDR3 DNA: TGCAGTGCTAGAGATCGGTATCAGTACCAAGAGACCCAGTACTTC
CDR3 protein: CSARDRYQYQETQYF

V gene: TRBV15
J gene: TRBJ1-2
D gene: .
clone size: many
CDR3 DNA: TGTGCCACCAGCAGAGATGATAGGCCGTCAGGCTACACCTTC
CDR3 protein: CATSRDDRPSGYTF

V gene: TRBV12-3/TRBV12-4
J gene: TRBJ1-5
D gene: .
clone size: .
CDR3 DNA: TGTGCCAGCAAACAGGAGGGACAGCCCCAGCATTTT
CDR3 protein: CASKQEGQPQHF

V gene: TRBV20-1
J gene: TRBJ1-4
D gene: .
clone size: few
CDR3 DNA: TGCAGTGCTAGAGATGAGGGGCAGGGATGGCAAACTAATGAAAAACTGTTTTTT
CDR3 protein: CSARDEGQGWQTNEKLFF

V gene: TRBV19
J gene: TRBJ1-1
D gene: .
clone size: .
CDR3 DNA: TGTGCCAGTAGTATAGGTATTCGGGGGAACACTGAAGCTTTCTTT
CDR3 protein: CASSIGIRGNTEAFF

V gene: TRBV3-1
J gene: TRBJ1-3
D gene: .
clone size: many
CDR3 DNA: TGTGCCAGGAACAGGGAGGGAAACACCATATATTTT
CDR3 protein: CARNREGNTIYF

V gene: TRBV7-9
J gene: TRBJ1-3
D gene: .
clone size: .
CDR3 DNA: TGTGCCAGCACCACTAGGAACACCATATATTTT
CDR3 protein: CASTTRNTIYF

V gene: TRBV3-1
J gene: TRBJ2-7
D gene: .
clone size: many
CDR3 DNA: TGTGCCAGCAGCCCGAAGACGGAGTCCTACGAGCAGTACTTC
CDR3 protein: CASSPKTESYEQYF

V gene: TRBV27
J gene: TRBJ2-2
D gene: TRBD2
clone size: few
CDR3 DNA: TGTGCCAGCAGTTGGGCGGGAGTAAGCGGGGAGCTGTTTTTT
CDR3 protein: CASSWAGVSGELFF

V gene: TRBV12-3/TRBV12-4
J gene: TRBJ2-1
D gene: TRBD2
clone size: many
CDR3 DNA: TGTGCCAGCAGCCGACTAACGGGAGGAGGCAATGAGCAGTTCTTC
CDR3 protein: CASSRLTGGGNEQFF

V gene: TRBV27
J gene: TRBJ1-5
D gene: .
clone size: .
CDR3 DNA: TGTGCCAGCAAGGTTACAGGGAGGGGTCAGCCCCAGCATTTT
CDR3 protein: CASKVTGRGQPQHF

V gene: TRBV5-1
J gene: TRBJ2-7
D gene: TRBD1
clone size: many
CDR3 DNA: TGCGCCAGCAGCTCTGCTGCCGGGACAGCCGCCTACGAGCAGTACTTC
CDR3 protein: CASSSAAGTAAYEQYF

V gene: TRBV3-1
J gene: TRBJ1-2
D gene: TRBD1
clone size: many
CDR3 DNA: TGTGCCAGCAGCCCCCGGGACAGGGGTAGAAGGTATGGCTACACCTTC
CDR3 protein: CASSPRDRGRRYGYTF

V gene: TRBV7-6
J gene: TRBJ2-3
D gene: TRBD2
clone size: many
CDR3 DNA: TGTGCCAGCAGATTTGGTGGCGGGGGGGTAGGAGATACGCAGTATTTT
CDR3 protein: CASRFGGGGVGDTQYF

V gene: TRBV3-1
J gene: TRBJ2-5
D gene: TRBD2
clone size: many
CDR3 DNA: TGTGCCAGCAGTTTGCCCGGACTAGCGCTAGAGACCCAGTACTTC
CDR3 protein: CASSLPGLALETQYF

V gene: TRBV20-1
J gene: TRBJ2-5
D gene: .
clone size: .
CDR3 DNA: TGCAGTGCTTCGGACGGGGAGACCCAGTACTTC
CDR3 protein: CSASDGETQYF

V gene: TRBV10-3
J gene: TRBJ2-3
D gene: TRBD2
clone size: many
CDR3 DNA: TGTGCCATCAGTCGAGAGTGGAGCGGGGGGACAGATACGCAGTATTTT
CDR3 protein: CAISREWSGGTDTQYF

V gene: TRBV15
J gene: TRBJ2-1
D gene: TRBD2
clone size: many
CDR3 DNA: TGTGCCACCAGCAGAGTCCGCCCAGGGACTAGCGGGGCCCATGGGGATGAGCAGTTCTTC
CDR3 protein: CATSRVRPGTSGAHGDEQFF

V gene: TRBV29-1
J gene: TRBJ2-1
D gene: TRBD1
clone size: many
CDR3 DNA: TGCAGCGTTCGGACAGGCCCCTACAATGAGCAGTTCTTC
CDR3 protein: CSVRTGPYNEQFF

V gene: TRBV4-1
J gene: TRBJ1-1
D gene: .
clone size: few
CDR3 DNA: TGTGCCAGCAGCCAAGACGGTCAGGGCGACACTGAAGCTTTCTTT
CDR3 protein: CASSQDGQGDTEAFF

V gene: TRBV12-3/TRBV12-4
J gene: TRBJ2-1
D gene: .
clone size: many
CDR3 DNA: TGTGCCAGCAGTTCTCGACTTGGTGAGCAGTTCTTC
CDR3 protein: CASSSRLGEQFF

V gene: TRBV20-1
J gene: TRBJ2-7
D gene: .
clone size: many
CDR3 DNA: TGCAGTGCTAGGCCAGCCGGCGGCGAGCAGTACTTC
CDR3 protein: CSARPAGGEQYF

V gene: TRBV3-1
J gene: TRBJ1-1
D gene: .
clone size: many
CDR3 DNA: TGTGCCAGCAGCCGCTTGTTGCAGGGAGTCGGCACTGAAGCTTTCTTT
CDR3 protein: CASSRLLQGVGTEAFF

V gene: TRBV7-2
J gene: TRBJ1-2
D gene: .
clone size: many
CDR3 DNA: TGTGCCAGCAGACCCAAGGCCAGGGTCGTCTATCGCTACACCTTC
CDR3 protein: CASRPKARVVYRYTF

V gene: TRBV2
J gene: TRBJ2-4
D gene: TRBD2
clone size: many
CDR3 DNA: TGTGCCAGCAGGGGACTAGCGGGGGAAACCAAAAACATTCAGTACTTC
CDR3 protein: CASRGLAGETKNIQYF

V gene: TRBV12-5
J gene: TRBJ1-6
D gene: .
clone size: many
CDR3 DNA: TGTGCTAGTGGTTTGGGGCCCCTCAATTCACCCCTCCACTTT
CDR3 protein: CASGLGPLNSPLHF

V gene: TRBV5-1
J gene: TRBJ2-5
D gene: .
clone size: many
CDR3 DNA: TGCGCCAGCAGCTTGGGTGGCTCACCTCGAGAGACCCAGTACTTC
CDR3 protein: CASSLGGSPRETQYF

V gene: TRBV2
J gene: TRBJ1-4
D gene: .
clone size: many
CDR3 DNA: TGTGCCAGCAGTGAATGGGTGGCGGCTAATGAAAAACTGTTTTTT
CDR3 protein: CASSEWVAANEKLFF

V gene: TRBV5-5
J gene: TRBJ2-3
D gene: TRBD2
clone size: .
CDR3 DNA: TGTGCCAGCAGCTCGGGACTAGCGGGGGGGCAAACAGATACGCAGTATTTT
CDR3 protein: CASSSGLAGGQTDTQYF

V gene: TRBV12-3/TRBV12-4
J gene: TRBJ1-5
D gene: TRBD1
clone size: many
CDR3 DNA: TGTGCCAGCAGTCCCAGACAGGGGGCTGAGCAGCCCCAGCATTTT
CDR3 protein: CASSPRQGAEQPQHF

V gene: TRBV2
J gene: TRBJ2-5
D gene: .
clone size: many
CDR3 DNA: TGTGCCAGCAGTGAAGCGACGTACCAAGAGACCCAGTACTTC
CDR3 protein: CASSEATYQETQYF

V gene: TRBV12-3/TRBV12-4
J gene: TRBJ2-2
D gene: .
clone size: many
CDR3 DNA: TGTGCCAGCACCGACCCGGGAGCTAGCAACACCGGGGAGCTGTTTTTT
CDR3 protein: CASTDPGASNTGELFF

V gene: TRBV5-8
J gene: TRBJ2-5
D gene: .
clone size: .
CDR3 DNA: TGTGCCAGCAGCTTGGGGGTTAGTTCCGGTGAGACCCAGTACTTC
CDR3 protein: CASSLGVSSGETQYF